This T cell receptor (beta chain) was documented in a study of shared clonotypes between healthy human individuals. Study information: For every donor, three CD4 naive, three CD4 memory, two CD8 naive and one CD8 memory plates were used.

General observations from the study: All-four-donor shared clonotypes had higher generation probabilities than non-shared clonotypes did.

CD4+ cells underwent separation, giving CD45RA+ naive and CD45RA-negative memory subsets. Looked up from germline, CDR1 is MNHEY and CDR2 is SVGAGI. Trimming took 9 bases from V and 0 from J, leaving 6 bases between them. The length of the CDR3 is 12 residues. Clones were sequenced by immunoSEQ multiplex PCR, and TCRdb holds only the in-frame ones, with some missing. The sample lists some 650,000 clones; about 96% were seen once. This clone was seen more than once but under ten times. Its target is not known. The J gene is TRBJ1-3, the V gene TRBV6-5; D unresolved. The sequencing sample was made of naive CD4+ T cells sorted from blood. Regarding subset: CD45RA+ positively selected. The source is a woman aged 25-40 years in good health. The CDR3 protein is CASMSSGNTIYF. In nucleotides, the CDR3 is TGTGCCAGTATGAGCTCTGGAAACACCATATATTTT.